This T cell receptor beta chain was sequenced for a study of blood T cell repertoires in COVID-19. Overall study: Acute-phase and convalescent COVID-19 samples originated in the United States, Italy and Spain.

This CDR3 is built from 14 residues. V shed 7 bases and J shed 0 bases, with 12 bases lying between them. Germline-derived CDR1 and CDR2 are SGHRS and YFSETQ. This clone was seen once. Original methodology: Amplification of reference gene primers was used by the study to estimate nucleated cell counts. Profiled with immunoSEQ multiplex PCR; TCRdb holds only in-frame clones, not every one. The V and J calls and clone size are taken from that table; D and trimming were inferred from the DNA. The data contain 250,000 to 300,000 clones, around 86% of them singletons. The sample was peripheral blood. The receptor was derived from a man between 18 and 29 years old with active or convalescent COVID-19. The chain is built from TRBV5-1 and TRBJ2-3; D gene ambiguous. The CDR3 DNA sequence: TGCGCCAGCCAGACTCTAGATAGCACAGATACGCAGTATTTT. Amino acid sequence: CASQTLDSTDTQYF.